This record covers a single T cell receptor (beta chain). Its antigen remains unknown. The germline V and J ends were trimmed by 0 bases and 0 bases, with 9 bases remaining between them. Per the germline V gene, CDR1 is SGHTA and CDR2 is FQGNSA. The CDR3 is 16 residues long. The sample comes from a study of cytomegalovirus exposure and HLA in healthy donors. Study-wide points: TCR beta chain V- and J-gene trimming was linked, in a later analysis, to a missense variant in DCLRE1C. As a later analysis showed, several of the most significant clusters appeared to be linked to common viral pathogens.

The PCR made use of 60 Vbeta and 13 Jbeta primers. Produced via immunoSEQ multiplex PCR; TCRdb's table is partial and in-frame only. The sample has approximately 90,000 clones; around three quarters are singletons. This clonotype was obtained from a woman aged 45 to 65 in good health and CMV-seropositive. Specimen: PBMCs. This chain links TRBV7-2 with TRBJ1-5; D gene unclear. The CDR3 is CASSLALISSNQPQHF. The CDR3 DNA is TGTGCCAGCAGCTTAGCCCTTATTAGTAGCAATCAGCCCCAGCATTTT. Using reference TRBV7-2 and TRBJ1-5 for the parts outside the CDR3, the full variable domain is GAGVSQSPSNKVTEKGKDVELRCDPISGHTALYWYRQSLGQGLEFLIYFQGNSAPDKSGLPSDRFSAERTGGSVSTLTIQRTQQEDSAVYLCASSLALISSNQPQHFGDGTRLSIL.